This passage covers 2 T cell receptor beta chains from one sample sequenced in a study of OX40 agonist ivuxolimab in advanced cancers. Some clones are missing from TCRdb's copy, which holds only in-frame ones; the method was immunoSEQ multiplex PCR. This table has 26,000 or so clones, about nine tenths appearing once. The sample consisted of CD4+ or CD8+ T cells sorted from blood, taken in a trial of the OX40 agonist ivuxolimab. These receptors were collected from an adult with an advanced solid tumor such as melanoma, head and neck, liver or kidney cancer.

The chain recombines TRBV10-3 with TRBJ1-4, with D possibly matching TRBD1 (5 bases). Trimming left V 0 bases short and J 0 bases short, with 20 bases between. The V gene's germline CDR1 is ENHRY and CDR2 SYGVKD. CDR3 length: 20 residues. As DNA, the CDR3 is TGTGCCATCAGTGAGTCTGATTTGGCAGGGTACCGATCAACTAATGAAAAACTGTTTTTT. This gives the protein CAISESDLAGYRSTNEKLFF.

This clone was counted only a few times. The rearrangement joins TRBV6-5 to TRBJ2-5, with 7 positions matching TRBD1. Losses at the gene ends were 5 bases for V and 5 bases for J; bases not matched to a gene: 8. The CDR3 covers 14 residues. Germline assignment: CDR1 MNHEY and CDR2 SVGAGI. The CDR3 DNA reads as TGTGCCAGCAGTAGGTGGACAGGCGGGGAGACCCAGTACTTC. Its protein product is CASSRWTGGETQYF.